The 32 T cell receptor beta chains below were found in one sample sequenced in a study of T cells in Graves' hyperthyroidism and ophthalmopathy (dated by TCRdb to between 2019 and 2020). The library was made by multiplex PCR. The listed sequencing device is Illumina HiSeq 2000. The TCR beta CDR3 regions were amplified from RNA transcripts. A first-round RT-PCR of the TCR CDR3 used the HTBI primer set with the Qiagen OneStep RT-PCR kit. The public reads were reprocessed in TCRdb via fastp at Q25 and MiXCR, keeping in-frame beta chains. Duplicate CDR3 protein sequences are folded into a single record with the most common DNA and genes. The sample table shows hundreds of thousands of distinct CDR3 sequences, and roughly 14% are seen once. In total, the top ten clones hold 13% of the sample. The sequencing sample was made of blood. The source is a man in his late teens or twenties with Graves' ophthalmopathy.

Notes on this clonotype: Sequence at one end of the junction differs from germline and may be a read error. The chain links TRBV20-1 to TRBJ2-2; D is perhaps TRBD2 (5 bases). Per the germline V gene, CDR1 is DFQATT and CDR2 is SNEGSKA (reference sequence). The length of the CDR3 is 13 residues. The CDR3 sequence is CSATRSNTGELVF. CDR3 DNA sequence: TGCAGTGCTACCCGATCGAACACCGGGGAGCTGGTTTTT.

This clonotype was picked up many times. This rearrangement joins TRBV15 to TRBJ2-7; maybe TRBD2 (6 bases). Germline loops: CDR1 LNHNV, CDR2 YYDKDF (reference sequence). The CDR3 contains 14 residues. Trimming removed 2 bases from V and 6 bases from J, with 14 bases in between. CDR3 protein: CATSRLSAGREQYF. CDR3 nucleotide sequence: TGTGCCACCAGCAGATTGTCCGCGGGACGCGAGCAGTACTTC.

This clonotype was observed at least ten times. This chain uses TRBV12-3 or TRBV12-4 with TRBJ1-5; D not certain. CDR3 length: 16 amino acids. With 1 base removed from V and 3 bases from J, the gap between germline ends came to 13 bases. CDR3 bases: TGTGCCAGCAGTTTAGGCCTCCCCGGGAACAATCAGCCCCAGCATTTT. The encoded protein is CASSLGLPGNNQPQHF.

This clonotype was seen at least ten times. The chain couples TRBV5-1 to TRBJ2-5; D is possibly TRBD1 or TRBD2 (5 bases each). CDR1 and CDR2 from the germline V gene are SGHRS and YFSETQ. This CDR3 comprises 14 residues. Trimming pared 3 bases from V and 4 bases from J, leaving 13 bases between. CDR3 in amino acids: CASSSSPGRETQYF. The CDR3 DNA follows: TGCGCCAGCAGCTCGAGTCCAGGGAGAGAGACCCAGTACTTC.

This clonotype was observed many times. The chain has TRBV6-5 and TRBJ2-3; D not certain. The V gene's germline CDR1 is MNHEY and CDR2 SVGAGI. The CDR3 is 14 amino acids. The V end was cut by 0 bases, the J end by 6 bases, with 10 bases between. The CDR3 sequence: CASSYSPVRDTQYF. CDR3 nucleotide sequence: TGTGCCAGCAGTTACTCCCCCGTACGGGATACGCAGTATTTT.

This clonotype was counted ten times or more. The chain links TRBV28 to TRBJ2-3, with D perhaps TRBD2 (6 bases). The CDR3 is 15 residues long. Trimming cost V 3 bases and J 1 base, with 11 bases left between them. Germline V gene sequence: CDR1 MDHEN, CDR2 SYDVKM. CDR3 DNA: TGTGCCAGCAGTTTCCAGACGGGGGGCACAGATACGCAGTATTTT. Its translation is CASSFQTGGTDTQYF.

The chain links TRBV29-1 to TRBJ2-3; TRBD1 might be the D (5 bases). Per germline, CDR1 SQVTM and CDR2 ANQGSEA. CDR3 length equals 16 residues. V lost 4 bases, J lost 0 bases, and 17 bases lay in between. Written as DNA, the CDR3 is TGCAGCGTTGTTGGACACCTGGCCCCTAGCACAGATACGCAGTATTTT. Translated, it gives CSVVGHLAPSTDTQYF.

The sample holds many counts of this clonotype. The chain couples TRBV15 to TRBJ2-7; the D is unclear. Germline CDR1 is LNHNV and CDR2 is YYDKDF (reference sequence). The V and J ends lost 0 bases and 5 bases respectively, with 11 bases between them. The CDR3 covers 14 residues. The CDR3 region is CATSRDLQTDEQYF. In DNA, the CDR3 is TGTGCCACCAGCAGAGATCTCCAGACGGACGAGCAGTACTTC.

This chain connects TRBV10-3 to TRBJ1-1, with a possible D match to TRBD1 (6 bases). The CDR3 sequence is 14 residues long. The V end lost 4 bases, the J end lost 3 bases, and 12 bases lay between the germline ends. CDR1 is ENHRY and CDR2 is SYGVKD in the germline V gene. Here the CDR3 reads CAISAGEGDTEAFF. Here the CDR3 DNA reads TGTGCCATCAGTGCGGGGGAGGGGGACACTGAAGCTTTCTTT.

About this clonotype itself: A much larger clone differs by one base, so this may be a read error. The CDR3 here is CSATDTDTQYF. In DNA form, the CDR3 reads TGCAGTGCTACAGACACAGATACGCAGTATTTT. This sequence joins TRBV20-1 and TRBJ2-3; D gene ambiguous. CDR1 DFQATT and CDR2 SNEGSKA come from the germline V gene (reference sequence). Trimming cost V 4 bases and J 2 bases, with 4 bases left between them. The length of the CDR3 is 11 residues.

This clonotype was counted many times. The rearrangement joins TRBV7-9 to TRBJ1-1; TRBD1 aligns across 7 bases. V lost 8 bases to trimming and J lost 4 bases; unmatched junction nucleotides: 13. Per the germline V gene, CDR1 is SEHNR and CDR2 is FQNEAQ (reference sequence). The CDR3 spans 15 residues. The CDR3 here is CASRIPKGAFTEAFF. The DNA for the CDR3 is TGTGCCAGCCGAATTCCAAAGGGGGCCTTCACTGAAGCTTTCTTT. The full variable domain, in which reference TRBV7-9 and TRBJ1-1 provide the parts outside the CDR3, is DTGVSQNPRHKITKRGQNVTFRCDPISEHNRLYWYRQTLGQGPEFLTYFQNEAQLEKSRLLSDRFSAERPKGSFSTLEIQRTEQGDSAMYLCASRIPKGAFTEAFFGQGTRLTVV.

This clonotype appeared many times. The chain recombines TRBV27 with TRBJ1-2, with no clear D. Germline CDR1 and CDR2: MNHEY and SMNVEV (reference sequence). The CDR3 covers 13 residues. Trimming stripped 3 bases from V and 4 bases from J, with 9 bases between. CDR3 loop: CASSFGQRYGYTF. The CDR3 nucleotides read TGTGCCAGCAGTTTCGGGCAGCGCTATGGCTACACCTTC.

This chain connects TRBV11-3 to TRBJ2-3, with a tentative D call TRBD2 (6 bases). Germline V gives CDR1 SGHNT, CDR2 YENEEA. There are 14 residues in the CDR3. V was clipped by 4 bases and J by 5 bases, with 13 bases between them. This chain's CDR3 is CASSSRLGVDTQYF. In nucleotides, the CDR3 is TGTGCCAGCAGCTCTAGACTAGGCGTAGATACGCAGTATTTT.

The sample holds a few counts of this clonotype. The chain carries TRBV9 and TRBJ2-1; TRBD2 agrees at 9 bases. Germline CDR1 reads SGDLS; CDR2 reads YYNGEE. The CDR3 extends over 23 amino acids. Trimming at V came to 3 bases and at J to 3 bases, leaving 28 bases not matched to a gene. CDR3 sequence reads: CASSAPPLAGGGGGGGNYNEQFF. The CDR3, as DNA: TGTGCCAGCAGCGCCCCTCCACTAGCGGGTGGAGGGGGCGGAGGGGGCAACTACAATGAGCAGTTCTTC.

The chain employs TRBV14 and TRBJ2-3; 7 bases are shared with TRBD2. J gave up 5 bases and V 4 bases, and 12 bases lay outside the gene matches. CDR1 SGHDN and CDR2 FVKESK come from the germline V gene. The CDR3 runs 16 residues. CDR3 sequence reads: CASSPLLGRAEDTQYF. The CDR3 nucleotides are TGTGCCAGCAGCCCGCTCCTTGGGAGGGCCGAAGATACGCAGTATTTT.

Ten or more counts support this clonotype. The rearrangement uses TRBV11-3 and TRBJ2-5; 7 bases line up with TRBD1. The germline gives CDR1 SGHNT, CDR2 YENEEA. The length of the CDR3 is 15 residues. V gave up 5 bases and J gave up 1 base; unmatched junction bases: 7. The CDR3 sequence is CASSHEGTAQETQYF. DNA for the CDR3: TGTGCCAGCAGCCACGAAGGGACAGCCCAAGAGACCCAGTACTTC.

This clonotype was seen repeatedly, ten times or more. The chain recombines TRBV6-1 with TRBJ1-5; D gene uncertain. CDR1 and CDR2 (germline): MNHNS, SASEGT. The CDR3 loop spans 13 amino acids. Trimming shortened V by 3 bases and J by 7 bases, and 10 bases separated the two germline ends. The CDR3 sequence: CASSDEYRQPQHF. In DNA form, the CDR3 reads TGTGCCAGCAGTGACGAGTATAGACAGCCCCAGCATTTT.

This clonotype was detected many times. The chain employs TRBV30 and TRBJ2-5, with D maybe TRBD2 (5 bases). Per the germline V gene, CDR1 is GTSNPN and CDR2 is SVGIG (reference sequence). Trimming stripped 0 bases from V and 5 bases from J, with 13 bases between. The CDR3 sequence is 14 residues long. The DNA for the CDR3 is TGTGCCTGGAGTGTACTACTAGTCGGCGAGACCCAGTACTTC. Its translation is CAWSVLLVGETQYF.

This clonotype was counted many times. The rearrangement links TRBV2 to TRBJ2-3; TRBD2 aligns across 11 bases. Germline lookup yields CDR1 SNHLY and CDR2 FYNNEI. This CDR3 spans 15 amino acids. V gave up 6 bases and J gave up 3 bases; unmatched junction bases: 5. The CDR3 region is CASRLGLAGTDTQYF. Here the CDR3 DNA reads TGTGCCAGCAGGCTAGGACTAGCGGGTACAGATACGCAGTATTTT.

This clonotype occurred a few times. The V and J genes are TRBV5-1 and TRBJ1-2; 8 positions match TRBD1. V was clipped by 3 bases and J by 0 bases; unmatched bases: 4. The germline CDR1 and CDR2 sequences are SGHRS and YFSETQ. The CDR3 consists of 15 residues. The CDR3 DNA sequence: TGCGCCAGCAGCTGGGGGACAGGCTCTAACTATGGCTACACCTTC. Amino acids: CASSWGTGSNYGYTF. The complete variable domain, with remaining parts taken from reference TRBV5-1 and TRBJ1-2, reads KAGVTQTPRYLIKTRGQQVTLSCSPISGHRSVSWYQQTPGQGLQFLFEYFSETQRNKGNFPGRFSGRQFSNSRSEMNVSTLELGDSALYLCASSWGTGSNYGYTFGSGTRLTVV.

The chain uses TRBV7-6 and TRBJ2-1, with 8 bases lining up with TRBD1. Trimming cost V 2 bases and J 8 bases; bases outside gene matches: 2. Germline lookup yields CDR1 SGHVS and CDR2 FNYEAQ. This CDR3 region has 13 residues. The CDR3 sequence is CASSLFRGHEQFF. For the CDR3, the DNA is TGTGCCAGCAGCTTATTCAGGGGGCATGAGCAGTTCTTC.

This clonotype came up a few times. The CDR3 spells CAWSQTWDTQYF. In nucleotides, the CDR3 is TGTGCCTGGAGCCAGACTTGGGATACGCAGTATTTT. This chain connects TRBV30 to TRBJ2-3, with D uncertain. CDR1 is GTSNPN and CDR2 is SVGIG in the germline V gene (reference sequence). Trimming shortened V by 3 bases and J by 6 bases, and 10 bases separated the two germline ends. The CDR3 extends over 12 amino acids.

This clonotype came up many times. The chain combines TRBV27 with TRBJ2-7; 7 bases agree with TRBD1. V gave up 5 bases and J gave up 0 bases; unmatched junction bases: 7. The germline V gene encodes CDR1 MNHEY and CDR2 SMNVEV (reference sequence). The CDR3 is 15 residues long. The CDR3 bases are TGTGCCAGCAGTCTCAGGGGGACCTACTCCTACGAGCAGTACTTC. Protein: CASSLRGTYSYEQYF.

In its sample, this clonotype was seen many times. The junction departs from germline at one end; a sequencing error may be responsible. The V and J genes are TRBV29-1 and TRBJ2-1; TRBD2 agrees at 8 bases. Germline V gene data show CDR1 as SQVTM and CDR2 as ANQGSEA. CDR3 length: 14 amino acids. CDR3 nucleotides: TGCAGCGTTGCGGGCGGGGGGCCCTATAATGAGCAGTTCTTC. This codes for CSVAGGGPYNEQFF.

This chain uses TRBV13 with TRBJ1-2; 7 bases line up with TRBD1. From germline, CDR1 is PRHDT and CDR2 FYEKMQ (reference sequence). V trimming: 8 bases; J trimming: 3 bases; junction bases outside the gene matches: 9. The CDR3 is 14 residues long. CDR3 DNA sequence: TGTGCCAGCCGCCGGAAACAGGGGCACTATGGCTACACCTTC. This gives the protein CASRRKQGHYGYTF.

There are many counts of this clonotype. The V gene is TRBV10-3, the J gene TRBJ1-1; D is possibly TRBD1 (6 bases). The V end lost 3 bases, the J end lost 10 bases, and 15 bases lay between the germline ends. The CDR3 is 13 residues long. Germline lookup yields CDR1 ENHRY and CDR2 SYGVKD. The CDR3 DNA reads as TGTGCCATCAGTGATCCCACTCGACAGGTAGCTTTCTTT. This translates into CAISDPTRQVAFF.

The V call is TRBV19, the J call TRBJ1-2; maybe TRBD1 (5 bases). V dropped 4 bases and J dropped 9 bases, with 18 bases sitting between them. The CDR3 runs 14 residues. Germline CDR1 LNHDA, CDR2 SQIVND (reference sequence). The CDR3 DNA sequence: TGTGCCAGTAGTACCCGGCCGGGGGAGGTTAGCTACACCTTC. As protein: CASSTRPGEVSYTF.

The rearrangement joins TRBV12-3 or TRBV12-4 to TRBJ2-1, with 7 positions matching TRBD1. The CDR3 has 11 amino acids. J gave up 10 bases and V 6 bases, and 3 bases lay outside the gene matches. The CDR3 here is CASSSQGEQFF. Here the CDR3 DNA reads TGTGCCAGCAGCTCACAGGGGGAGCAGTTCTTC.

This clonotype came up many times. This sequence joins TRBV12-5 and TRBJ2-5; D call uncertain. The germline gives CDR1 LGHNT, CDR2 FRNRAP. The CDR3 is 13 amino acids. V lost 5 bases and J 11 bases, leaving 18 bases between the germline ends. The CDR3 spells CASGLSPGSNQYF. CDR3 DNA: TGTGCTAGTGGTCTATCCCCGGGCAGCAATCAGTACTTC.

The chain links TRBV18 to TRBJ2-1; D call uncertain. CDR3 length: 15 residues. Germline V gives CDR1 KGHSH, CDR2 LQKENI. V was cut by 1 base and J by 3 bases, with 10 bases left in between. CDR3 protein: CASSPLASLYNEQFF. In DNA form, the CDR3 reads TGTGCCAGCTCACCACTGGCCTCGCTCTACAATGAGCAGTTCTTC.

This clonotype was seen repeatedly, ten times or more. J is TRBJ2-7 and V is TRBV7-6; 11 nucleotides line up with TRBD2. This CDR3 is 17 amino acids long. CDR1 and CDR2 from the germline V gene are SGHVS and FNYEAQ. Germline trimming cut 4 bases from V and 3 bases from J; bases unmatched to any gene: 11. The CDR3 loop reads CASSYGSTSGGYYEQYF. The CDR3, as DNA: TGTGCCAGCAGCTACGGATCAACTAGCGGGGGATACTACGAGCAGTACTTC. The full variable domain, completed using reference TRBV7-6 and TRBJ2-7, is GAGVSQSPRYKVTKRGQDVALRCDPISGHVSLYWYRQALGQGPEFLTYFNYEAQQDKSGLPNDRFSAERPEGSISTLTIQRTEQRDSAMYRCASSYGSTSGGYYEQYFGPGTRLTVT.

V is TRBV25-1 and J is TRBJ1-1; 12 positions match TRBD1. V was pared by 3 bases and J by 8 bases, with 10 bases of the junction left unmatched. The CDR3 length is 16 residues. Germline CDR1 MGHDK, CDR2 SYGVNS. The CDR3 nucleotides read TGTGCCAGCAGTGACCCGGGACAGGGGGCTGGCGAAGAAGCTTTCTTT. This codes for CASSDPGQGAGEEAFF.